The sequence of this T cell receptor beta chain was determined in a study of T-cell memory formation after mild COVID-19. Germline CDR1 MNHEY, CDR2 SVGAGI. With 5 bases removed from V and 0 bases from J, the gap between germline ends came to 14 bases. The CDR3 contains 16 residues. TCRdb re-derived calls from the 5' RACE reads in MiXCR, one entry per CDR3 protein. The sample holds about 270,000 distinct CDR3 sequences, roughly 15% seen once. The source of this sequence is an adult woman who had mild COVID-19 (a few samples of this study predate the infection). Cell type and time point are not known. The chain employs TRBV6-5 and TRBJ2-1; D unclear. Sequencing input: PBMCs or a T cell subset sorted from them (not recorded which). The CDR3 spells CASSPSMLVSYNEQFF. The CDR3 nucleotides read TGTGCCAGCAGTCCCTCCATGTTAGTCTCCTACAATGAGCAGTTCTTC.